These T cell receptor beta chains were read from a single sample in a study of cytomegalovirus exposure and HLA in healthy donors. Profiling relied on immunoSEQ multiplex PCR, and the TCRdb table lists in-frame clones only, not all of them. The data contain over 130,000 clones, approximately 80% of them singletons. The sample taken for sequencing was PBMCs. These receptors all come from a man aged 30-40 years in good health and CMV-seropositive. The CDR3 runs from the conserved cysteine through the conserved F or W.

>TRBV18|TRBJ2-5
CASSPLLTEQETQYF
>TRBV9|TRBJ2-5
CASSAGLAGYQETQYF
>TRBV11-2|TRBJ2-5
CASSLDRGKETQYF
>TRBV27|TRBJ2-7
CASRLGGTSSYEQYF
>TRBV6-1|TRBJ2-7
CASSYSGMYDEQYF
>TRBV27|TRBJ1-2
CASQPLQGANYGYTF
>TRBV4-1|TRBJ2-3
CASSLISGTSTDTQYF
>TRBV30|TRBJ1-5
CAWSGQGYQPQHF
>TRBV6-5|TRBJ1-1
CASKPGQISSEAFF
>TRBV2|TRBJ2-3
CASSVREADTQYF
>TRBV5-3|TRBJ2-1
CARSLATGWSSSSYNEQFF
>TRBV6-5|TRBJ1-4
CASNRVGEKLFF
>TRBV5-1|TRBJ2-7
CASSGGERIEQYF
>TRBV27|TRBJ2-1
CASSLRLAVNNEQFF
>TRBV30|TRBJ1-3
CAWARDTGNTIYF
>TRBV2|TRBJ2-7
CAPQRVRGSVEQYF
>TRBV27|TRBJ1-5
CASSYRPLAEPQHF
>TRBV28|TRBJ2-7
CASSVTLSYEQYF
>TRBV29-1|TRBJ2-3
CSGRTSGRDTQYF
>TRBV7-8|TRBJ1-5
CASSLEGAQPQHF
>TRBV5-4|TRBJ2-1
CASSPGTSGGIYNEQFF
>TRBV5-1|TRBJ2-6
CASSLVSGWGAGANVLTF
>TRBV6-6|TRBJ2-5
CASSRQSQETQYF
>TRBV6-5|TRBJ2-3
CASKRDGTSTDTQYF
>TRBV11-3|TRBJ2-3
CASSTGTSTDTQYF